This passage covers 21 T cell receptor beta chains from one sample sequenced in a study of blood T cell repertoires in COVID-19 (dated by TCRdb to between 2020 and 2021). Library prep was done by the immunoSEQ multiplex PCR assay. TCRdb provides this immuneACCESS table in a form limited to in-frame rearrangements. Some clones are lacking; in checked studies, under half of them reflect an unresolved V gene, and why the rest are absent is not known. This sample comprises about 190,000 clones, approximately 79% of them detected only once. About 5.5% of the sample is held by the ten biggest clonotypes. Sequenced input: PBMCs or T cells enriched from blood (not recorded which). The source of these receptors is a woman aged 60-75 years with acute COVID-19.

The rearrangement links TRBV30 to TRBJ1-4; no clear D gene. The CDR3 runs to 16 residues. With 3 bases removed from V and 4 bases from J, the gap between germline ends came to 18 bases. Per the germline V gene, CDR1 is GTSNPN and CDR2 is SVGIG (reference sequence). The chain's CDR3 is CAWSARSLTLNEKLFF. CDR3 in DNA: TGTGCCTGGAGCGCACGGTCCCTCACTCTTAATGAAAAACTGTTTTTT.

In regard to this clone: With a much larger clone just one base away, this may be a read error. The chain carries TRBV2 and TRBJ1-2; 7 positions agree with TRBD1. Germline V gene lookup returns CDR1 SNHLY and CDR2 FYNNEI. V was pared by 5 bases and J by 2 bases, with 2 bases of the junction left unmatched. The CDR3 totals 13 residues. The CDR3 loop reads CASSRDSNYGYTF. The CDR3 DNA sequence: TGTGCCAGCAGTAGGGACAGCAACTATGGCTACACCTTC.

V and J are TRBV9 and TRBJ2-7; a possible D gene is TRBD2 (7 bases). This CDR3 is built from 15 residues. Trimming cost V 3 bases and J 0 bases, with 13 bases left between them. CDR1 and CDR2 from the germline V gene are SGDLS and YYNGEE. The CDR3 loop reads CASSGGGRSSYEQYF. CDR3 coding DNA: TGTGCCAGCAGCGGGGGGGGGCGGAGCTCCTACGAGCAGTACTTC.

The genes are TRBV5-1 and TRBJ2-7; TRBD2 matches 8 bases. Germline V gene data show CDR1 as SGHRS and CDR2 as YFSETQ. Losses at the gene ends were 4 bases for V and 3 bases for J; bases not matched to a gene: 3. This CDR3 has 13 residues. CDR3 in amino acids: CASSQTSDYEQYF. For the CDR3, the DNA is TGCGCCAGCAGCCAGACTAGCGACTACGAGCAGTACTTC.

This rearrangement joins TRBV6-1 to TRBJ1-4; TRBD1 agrees at 9 bases. V shed 0 bases, J shed 4 bases, and the junction held 3 bases outside the gene matches. Germline V CDR1 and CDR2: MNHNS, SASEGT. The CDR3 spans 16 residues. Written as DNA, the CDR3 is TGTGCCAGCAGTGAAGCTCGGGGACAGGGTAATGAAAAACTGTTTTTT. Amino acid sequence: CASSEARGQGNEKLFF.

The chain couples TRBV7-9 to TRBJ1-5, with no clear D. This CDR3 has 14 amino acids. Germline-derived CDR1 and CDR2 are SEHNR and FQNEAQ (reference sequence). V gave up 3 bases and J gave up 0 bases, with 6 bases separating them. The CDR3 coding sequence is TGTGCCAGCAGCTTTCACTATAGCAATCAGCCCCAGCATTTT. Its protein is CASSFHYSNQPQHF. Filled out from reference TRBV7-9 and TRBJ1-5, the complete variable domain reads DTGVSQNPRHKITKRGQNVTFRCDPISEHNRLYWYRQTLGQGPEFLTYFQNEAQLEKSRLLSDRFSAERPKGSFSTLEIQRTEQGDSAMYLCASSFHYSNQPQHFGDGTRLSIL.

The V and J genes are TRBV15 and TRBJ2-3; a possible D gene is TRBD2 (7 bases). CDR3 size: 15 residues. V lost 5 bases and J lost 4, with 16 bases in between. Germline-derived CDR1 and CDR2 are LNHNV and YYDKDF (reference sequence). The CDR3 protein is CATSSRGRGPDTQYF. The CDR3 DNA sequence: TGTGCCACCAGCTCTAGGGGGAGGGGACCAGATACGCAGTATTTT.

The gene calls are TRBV9 and TRBJ2-1; D perhaps matches TRBD2 (6 bases). Germline-derived CDR1 and CDR2 are SGDLS and YYNGEE. Trimming cost V 4 bases and J 7 bases, with 9 bases left between them. The CDR3 is 12 amino acids. CDR3 nucleotide sequence: TGTGCCAGCAGCTCGACTAGAAATGAGCAGTTCTTC. Protein sequence: CASSSTRNEQFF.

This clone was counted once. The chain has TRBV28 and TRBJ1-6; D is perhaps TRBD1 (5 bases). The length of the CDR3 is 13 residues. V shed 11 bases and J shed 0 bases, with 8 bases lying between them. Germline CDR1 MDHEN, CDR2 SYDVKM. CDR3 sequence (DNA): TGTGCCTTCCAGGGCTCCTATAATTCACCCCTCCACTTT. Translated: CAFQGSYNSPLHF. Full variable domain (rest looked up from reference TRBV28 and TRBJ1-6): DVKVTQSSRYLVKRTGEKVFLECVQDMDHENMFWYRQDPGLGLRLIYFSYDVKMKEKGDIPEGYSVSREKKERFSLILESASTNQTSMYLCAFQGSYNSPLHFGNGTRLTVT.

The chain has TRBV12-3 or TRBV12-4 and TRBJ1-1; D is perhaps TRBD1 (6 bases). V was clipped by 4 bases and J by 4 bases, with 10 bases between them. CDR3 length equals 13 residues. For the CDR3, the DNA is TGTGCCAGCAGTTGGGGCAGGGGCACTGAAGCTTTCTTT. Its protein product is CASSWGRGTEAFF.

The chain carries TRBV5-4 and TRBJ1-5; D remains unclear. V gave up 0 bases and J gave up 1 base, with 8 bases separating them. The CDR3 runs 15 residues. CDR1 is SGHNT, CDR2 YYREEE, per germline (reference sequence). DNA of the CDR3: TGTGCCAGCAGCTTGGACGGAGGAAGCAATCAGCCCCAGCATTTT. Translating gives CASSLDGGSNQPQHF.

The rearrangement joins TRBV7-2 to TRBJ2-1, with a possible D match to TRBD2 (5 bases). CDR1 and CDR2 from the germline V gene are SGHTA and FQGNSA. The V end lost 2 bases, the J end lost 6 bases, and 14 bases lay between the germline ends. The length of the CDR3 is 15 residues. CDR3 amino acids: CASSLRLDLINEQFF. In nucleotides, the CDR3 is TGTGCCAGCAGCTTACGTCTGGACTTAATCAATGAGCAGTTCTTC.

The chain carries TRBV3-1 (or the pseudogene TRBV3-2) and TRBJ2-3; 8 bases are shared with TRBD2. Germline values: CDR1 LGHDT, CDR2 YNNKEL (reference sequence). V lost 3 bases, J lost 3 bases, and 11 bases stayed unmatched. The CDR3 runs to 17 residues. This CDR3 reads CASSQERGRLGTDTQYF. CDR3 DNA sequence: TGTGCCAGCAGCCAGGAGCGGGGGCGCCTCGGGACAGATACGCAGTATTTT.

The chain is built from TRBV18 and TRBJ1-2; 8 bases match TRBD1. The CDR3 length is 15 residues. J lost 2 bases, V lost 5 bases, and 7 bases had no gene match. Germline CDR1 is KGHSH and CDR2 is LQKENI. CDR3 region: CASSAPGQANYGYTF. CDR3 sequence (DNA): TGTGCCAGCTCAGCGCCGGGACAGGCAAACTATGGCTACACCTTC.

This rearrangement joins TRBV4-3 to TRBJ2-2; a possible D gene is TRBD2 (6 bases). The V gene lost 5 bases and the J gene lost 8 bases, with 9 bases spanning the gap. The V gene's germline CDR1 is LGHNA and CDR2 YSLEER. The CDR3 contains 12 residues. The CDR3 here is CASSGSGGELFF. CDR3 nucleotides: TGCGCCAGCAGCGGGAGCGGGGGGGAGCTGTTTTTT.

The genes are TRBV11-3 and TRBJ2-1; D might be TRBD1 (6 bases). CDR3 length equals 15 residues. V gave up 5 bases and J gave up 12 bases, with 23 bases separating them. Germline values: CDR1 SGHNT, CDR2 YENEEA. The chain's CDR3 is CASSLPGQGLNRQFF. The CDR3, as DNA: TGTGCCAGCAGCCTCCCGGGCCAGGGGTTGAATCGGCAGTTCTTC.

The genes are TRBV27 and TRBJ2-3, with a weak D call TRBD2 (5 bases). This CDR3 is 14 amino acids long. With 5 bases removed from V and 4 bases from J, the gap between germline ends came to 13 bases. Germline CDR1 is MNHEY and CDR2 is SMNVEV (reference sequence). The CDR3 DNA reads TGTGCCAGCAGTACCACGACGCGGGCAGATACGCAGTATTTT. It translates to CASSTTTRADTQYF.

This chain connects TRBV24-1 to TRBJ1-5, with D uncertain. The CDR3 has 13 residues. Per the germline V gene, CDR1 is KGHDR and CDR2 is SFDVKD. Trimming shortened V by 3 bases and J by 6 bases, and 8 bases separated the two germline ends. CDR3 loop: CATSDDGIQPQHF. Here the CDR3 DNA reads TGTGCCACCAGTGATGACGGGATTCAGCCCCAGCATTTT.

V gene TRBV7-2 combines with J gene TRBJ2-7, with TRBD2 matching over 7 bases. CDR1 and CDR2 from the germline V gene are SGHTA and FQGNSA. Trimming cost V 6 bases and J 4 bases; bases outside gene matches: 9. The CDR3 length is 14 residues. CDR3 loop: CASSPGRTAYEQYF. Here the CDR3 DNA reads TGTGCCAGCAGTCCCGGGAGGACGGCGTACGAGCAGTACTTC.

This chain joins TRBV19 and TRBJ1-6; TRBD1 might be the D (5 bases). The germline CDR1 and CDR2 sequences are LNHDA and SQIVND (reference sequence). The CDR3 has 16 amino acids. V lost 6 bases, J lost 7 bases, and 19 bases lay in between. The CDR3, as DNA: TGTGCCAGTAGGGTGGCTTTTACAGGCCTGAATTCACCCCTCCACTTT. Protein: CASRVAFTGLNSPLHF.

This clone occurred a few times. The chain carries TRBV7-9 and TRBJ1-2; D gene unclear. Between the trimmed V and J ends, which lost 2 bases and 7 bases, there was a span of 17 bases. This CDR3 comprises 15 residues. Germline CDR1 reads SEHNR; CDR2 reads FQNEAQ (reference sequence). The CDR3 sequence: CASSLQAPRSSGYTF. The CDR3 DNA reads as TGTGCCAGCAGCTTACAGGCCCCCCGGTCAAGTGGCTACACCTTC.